This T cell receptor (beta chain) originates from a study of blood T cell repertoires in COVID-19. Study-wide context: COVID-19 samples collected from the United States, Italy and Spain covered acute and convalescent phases. PBMCs, B-cell-depleted T cells, or T cells were the source of the cDNA or gDNA that made up the material.

The CDR3 has 12 amino acids. Trimming took off 2 bases at V and 7 bases at J, with 8 bases between the two ends. Germline V gene lookup returns CDR1 SGHAT and CDR2 FQNNGV. As handled by the study authors: How many nucleated cells were present was estimated from reference gene primer amplification. The data were produced by immunoSEQ multiplex PCR, yet TCRdb's version contains in-frame clones alone and is incomplete. Clone size and the V and J calls come from that table; the DNA yielded D and trimming. The sample lists 95,000 or so clones; approximately 87% were seen once. This clonotype originated in a human donor in a cohort sampled during active COVID-19. This chain connects TRBV11-2 to TRBJ1-1; TRBD1 might be the D (5 bases). The source material was peripheral blood. Here the CDR3 reads CASSLTGGEAFF. CDR3 in DNA: TGTGCCAGCAGCTTAACGGGGGGTGAAGCTTTCTTT. Using reference TRBV11-2 and TRBJ1-1 for the parts outside the CDR3, the full variable domain is EAGVAQSPRYKIIEKRQSVAFWCNPISGHATLYWYQQILGQGPKLLIQFQNNGVVDDSQLPKDRFSAERLKGVDSTLKIQPAKLEDSAVYLCASSLTGGEAFFGQGTRLTVV.